The T cell receptor beta chain described here comes from a study of cytomegalovirus exposure and HLA in healthy donors. Study information: The study placed 80% to 90% of its 398 genotyped donors in the Caucasian-associated ancestry cluster. General study findings and limits: Later on, a genetic analysis was performed. It linked a missense variant in DCLRE1C with V- and J-gene trimming of TCR beta.

Amplification used 60 Vbeta primers and 13 Jbeta primers. TCRdb's copy holds only in-frame clones and misses some; the assay was immunoSEQ multiplex PCR. The table lists about 48,000 clones. Donors had nominal health at sampling but likely had unrecorded immune exposures. The V end lost 0 bases, the J end lost 1 base, and 7 bases lay between the germline ends. This CDR3 spans 14 amino acids. Germline CDR1 is SGHRS and CDR2 is YFSETQ. Regarding this clone: Antigen unknown.

The receptor was derived from a woman aged 40 to 49 in good health and CMV-seronegative. Sequencing input: PBMCs. This chain joins TRBV5-1 and TRBJ1-1; D ambiguous. The CDR3 bases are TGCGCCAGCAGCTTGGATGCAGAGAACACTGAAGCTTTCTTT. This gives the protein CASSLDAENTEAFF.